This record covers a single T cell receptor (beta chain). TCRdb's table, derived via immunoSEQ multiplex PCR, lists solely in-frame clones and lacks some. The table shows 150,000 or so clones, with about 77% occurring only once. The CDR3 length is 16 residues. Per the germline V gene, CDR1 is LGHDT and CDR2 is YNNKEL (reference sequence). V lost 0 bases and J 0 bases, leaving 9 bases between the germline ends. The sample comes from a study of blood T cell repertoires in COVID-19. As for the study in general: Some COVID-19 samples were acute and others convalescent; all came from the United States, Italy and Spain.

The sequenced material came from peripheral blood. The clonotype comes from a woman in her forties or fifties with active or convalescent COVID-19. The chain is built from TRBV3-1 (or the pseudogene TRBV3-2) and TRBJ1-3; D ambiguous. DNA of the CDR3: TGTGCCAGCAGCCAAGATCGCGGAATCTCTGGAAACACCATATATTTT. Translating it yields CASSQDRGISGNTIYF.